Listed below are T cell receptor beta chains from one sample, sequenced in a study of shared clonotypes between healthy human individuals. The method was immunoSEQ multiplex PCR; TCRdb's version includes in-frame clones alone and lacks a portion of them. This sample has a few million clones, with 90% to 96% found just once. Sample: naive CD4+ T cells sorted from blood. The receptors originated from a man in his late teens or twenties in good health. Each CDR3 is given with its conserved first and last residue. A clone size is listed for some rows: how often the clone was seen (once, few, many), or a class if it is expanded.

V gene	J gene	clone size	CDR3 protein
TRBV5-4	TRBJ2-3	-	CASSSGLAGGHGTQYF
TRBV30	TRBJ2-3	-	CAWRTSGSPDTQYF
TRBV7-9	TRBJ2-7	-	CASSDYRTFGGYEQYF
TRBV10-3	TRBJ2-7	-	CAISDRLAGGGEQYF
TRBV18	TRBJ1-1	-	CASSPLKETTEAFF
TRBV6-5	TRBJ1-6	-	CASSYRGSDSPLHF
TRBV18	TRBJ1-3	-	CASSPETSGNTIYF
TRBV5-6	TRBJ1-4	once	CASSLAGHGGEKLFF
TRBV10-3	TRBJ2-7	once	CAISAPSGSKNEQYF
TRBV27	TRBJ2-2	-	CASSPQGLTGELFF
TRBV5-1	TRBJ2-3	-	CASSLLVADTQYF
TRBV7-9	TRBJ1-5	-	CASSLAEVLPQHF
TRBV30	TRBJ2-1	-	CASMISSYNEQFF
TRBV2	TRBJ2-7	-	CASSGGSLEQYF
TRBV7-2	TRBJ1-4	-	CASSLVSGVLEKLFF
TRBV5-1	TRBJ1-2	-	CASSKQGDGYTF
TRBV11-3	TRBJ2-2	-	CASSTTGTTGELFF
TRBV10-3	TRBJ2-1	-	CAISPGGYGNEQFF
TRBV5-1	TRBJ1-2	-	CASSSGLSNYGYTF
TRBV6-5	TRBJ1-5	-	CASSSSGNQPQHF
TRBV5-1	TRBJ2-3	-	CASSLDGVTGTDTQYF
TRBV5-4	TRBJ1-1	-	CASSSKTGNTEAFF
TRBV7-9	TRBJ2-7	once	CASSRGQGSNEQYF
TRBV7-6	TRBJ2-5	-	CASKLTHAGETQYF
TRBV5-4	TRBJ1-6	-	CASSLDPSYNSPLHF
TRBV19	TRBJ1-1	-	CASSIGLEGAEAFF
TRBV5-4	TRBJ2-3	-	CASSSGQGTDTQYF
TRBV7-2	TRBJ1-1	-	CASSLVSGVETEAFF
TRBV5-6	TRBJ2-7	-	CASSYRSLAVPYEQYF
TRBV5-1	TRBJ2-7	-	CASSGIAGANYEQYF
TRBV27	TRBJ2-2	-	CASSLSRGTSGGGELFF
TRBV28	TRBJ1-1	-	CASSLSAGAFF
TRBV2	TRBJ2-5	-	CASKAGDQETQYF
TRBV15	TRBJ2-1	-	CATSRDRTEPNEQFF
TRBV18	TRBJ2-2	-	CASSREEGNTGELFF
TRBV11-2	TRBJ2-2	-	CASSLGRTGYTGELFF
TRBV10-3	TRBJ1-6	-	CAISGQADNSPLHF
TRBV30	TRBJ1-3	-	CAWRPLKAGGNTIYF
TRBV4-1	TRBJ2-2	-	CASSLREATGELFF
TRBV5-4	TRBJ2-7	-	CASSSGQGVPYEQYF
TRBV29-1	TRBJ2-7	-	CSAIAPGQTPYEQYF
TRBV7-2	TRBJ2-7	-	CASSLAPQRGGYEQYF
TRBV18	TRBJ2-5	-	CASSPHHGSQETQYF
TRBV29-1	TRBJ1-2	few	CSVEDPNYGYTF
TRBV5-4	TRBJ2-6	-	CASSAGGIFSGANVLTF
TRBV18	TRBJ1-4	once	CASSPPGEWGTTNEKLFF
TRBV30	TRBJ1-5	-	CAWSRSGGGSNQPQHF
TRBV6-1	-	-	CASSPRDRGSYEQYF
TRBV27	TRBJ1-1	-	CATRPSTGPGTEAFF
TRBV5-1	TRBJ1-5	-	CASSTGQGGNQPQHF
TRBV25-1	TRBJ2-1	-	CASSEVYVDKQFF
TRBV28	TRBJ2-7	-	CASSSPGQVSEQYF
TRBV19	TRBJ2-5	-	CASSIRAEETQYF
TRBV6-1	TRBJ2-6	-	CASRKGTGGANVLTF
TRBV7-8	TRBJ2-2	once	CASSLGQYTGELFF
TRBV10-3	TRBJ1-5	-	CAISEPGAPQHF